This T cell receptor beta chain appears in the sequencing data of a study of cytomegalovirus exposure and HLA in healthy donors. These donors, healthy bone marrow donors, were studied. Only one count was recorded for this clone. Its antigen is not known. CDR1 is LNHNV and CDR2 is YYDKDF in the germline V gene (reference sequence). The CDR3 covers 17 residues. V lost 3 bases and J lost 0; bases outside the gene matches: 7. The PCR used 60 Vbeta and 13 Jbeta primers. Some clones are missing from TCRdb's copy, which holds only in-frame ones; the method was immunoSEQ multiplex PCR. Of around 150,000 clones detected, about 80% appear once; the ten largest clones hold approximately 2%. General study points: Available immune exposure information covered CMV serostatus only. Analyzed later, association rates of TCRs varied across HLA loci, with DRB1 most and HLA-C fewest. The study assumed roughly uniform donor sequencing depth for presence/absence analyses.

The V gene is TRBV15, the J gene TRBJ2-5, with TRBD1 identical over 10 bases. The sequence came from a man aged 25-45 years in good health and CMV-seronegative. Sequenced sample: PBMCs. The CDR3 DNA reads TGTGCCACCAGCAGGCTGTGGACAGGGGGGCACCAAGAGACCCAGTACTTC. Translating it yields CATSRLWTGGHQETQYF. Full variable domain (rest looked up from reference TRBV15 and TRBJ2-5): DAMVIQNPRYQVTQFGKPVTLSCSQTLNHNVMYWYQQKSSQAPKLLFHYYDKDFNNEADTPDNFQSRRPNTSFCFLDIRSPGLGDTAMYLCATSRLWTGGHQETQYFGPGTRLLVL.